The entry below describes one T cell receptor (beta chain). Its target is unknown. The data were obtained in a study of cytomegalovirus exposure and HLA in healthy donors. Study-wide results and caveats: In vitro data verified three CMV-associated chains as specific for CMV antigens.

Primers: 60 Vbeta forward and 13 Jbeta reverse. The data were produced by immunoSEQ multiplex PCR, yet TCRdb's version contains in-frame clones alone and is incomplete. The table records about 110,000 clones, approximately 70% of them present only once. J gave up 3 bases and V 7 bases, and 5 bases lay outside the gene matches. CDR3 length: 13 amino acids. Germline CDR1 LNHDA, CDR2 SQIVND (reference sequence). This receptor was identified in a man younger than 40 in good health and CMV-seropositive. V usage is TRBV19 and J usage is TRBJ1-2; 7 nucleotides line up with TRBD1. Sequencing input: PBMCs. For the CDR3, the DNA is TGTGCCAGTAATACTCAGGGGGACTATGGCTACACCTTC. Translation gives CASNTQGDYGYTF.